This TCR beta chain appears in the sequencing data of a study of long-term antiretroviral therapy in people with HIV. Survey-level immunoSEQ v3.0 assays were run. The assay was immunoSEQ multiplex PCR, and TCRdb's table has in-frame clones only and misses some. The repertoire includes under 30,000 clones, approximately 85% of them detected once, and 7.5% to 9.5% sits in the top ten. The sample was unsorted PBMCs, taken 3 years after starting antiretroviral therapy. The TCR comes from a man in his forties with HIV.

The CDR3 coding sequence is TGTGCCAGCAGTTTATCGGACGCAAACAATGAGCAGTTCTTC. Its protein product is CASSLSDANNEQFF. The genes are TRBV27 and TRBJ2-1; no firm D call. There are 14 residues in the CDR3. Germline V gene sequence: CDR1 MNHEY, CDR2 SMNVEV (reference sequence). V was trimmed by 0 bases and J by 5 bases, leaving 8 bases between them.